This TCR beta chain was recovered during a study of T-cell reconstitution after alpha-beta-depleted transplantation in children. General study results and limits: Newly made T cells mostly supplied T-cell counts and diversity one year after transplant. Several hundred expanded graft clones reportedly were the source of alpha-beta T cells about two months after transplant.

This clonotype showed up just a few times. Its specificity is unknown. The germline V and J ends were trimmed by 2 bases and 8 bases, with 10 bases remaining between them. CDR1 and CDR2 from the germline V gene are SGHRS and YFSETQ. This CDR3 has 12 amino acids. The library targeted TCRbeta and was prepared with unique molecular identifiers. TCRdb analysed the PCR reads with MiXCR anew, one entry per CDR3 protein. The top ten hold around 45% of the sample, which has about 210,000 distinct CDR3 sequences, around a sixth seen once. This clonotype was sampled from a male patient between 2 and 10 years old who had a stem cell transplant for acute lymphoblastic leukemia, so the T cells may come from the graft donor. The genes are TRBV5-1 and TRBJ1-2; a weak D match, TRBD1 (6 bases). The sample was PBMCs, mostly from graft donor cells, taken 360 days after TCRalphabeta/CD19-depleted stem cell transplant. The CDR3 is CASSLTGYGYTF. The CDR3 bases are TGCGCCAGCAGCTTAACAGGGTACGGCTACACCTTC.